Sequencing of this TCR beta chain was carried out in a study of T cell responses to AZD1222 COVID-19 vaccine. Study results and caveats: Most donors were white British and more were female, and clonal diversity was possibly underestimated.

With respect to this clone: As yet, its antigen is unknown.

The method was immunoSEQ multiplex PCR; TCRdb's version includes in-frame clones alone and lacks a portion of them. The table lists some 120,000 clones, roughly 87% of them singletons. Between the trimmed V and J ends, which lost 4 bases and 1 base, there was a span of 7 bases. Per the germline V gene, CDR1 is SGHTA and CDR2 is FQGNSA. The CDR3 consists of 14 residues. The V call is TRBV7-2, the J call TRBJ2-2; D tentatively reads TRBD1 or TRBD2 (5 bases each). The sequence was collected from an adult in good health. This specimen consisted of peripheral blood, obtained on day 0 of AZD1222 vaccination. The CDR3 bases are TGTGCCAGCAGCTGGGGACGGAACACCGGGGAGCTGTTTTTT. Amino acids: CASSWGRNTGELFF.